This T cell receptor (beta chain) was profiled in a study of tissue T cells after allogeneic stem cell transplantation. Notes on the study in general: Limitations included a small, clinically heterogeneous cohort and limited sampling depth. Blood and spleen captured only part of the tissue TCR repertoire.

The ends were cut back, 0 bases at V and 4 bases at J, with 6 bases in the middle. Looked up from germline, CDR1 is PRHDT and CDR2 is FYEKMQ (reference sequence). The CDR3 totals 14 residues. Comment on this clone: Its antigen is as yet unknown.

Here immunoSEQ multiplex PCR was the method, and the copy in TCRdb shows in-frame clones only, minus some. The profile covers about 28,000 clones, with roughly 85% appearing a single time and roughly 3.5% taken by the ten largest. The receptor comes from a woman aged 18-49 years who later had graft-versus-host disease after an allogeneic stem cell transplant. Sequencing used blood, obtained before transplantation. The chain is built from TRBV13 and TRBJ2-2, with D unclear. CDR3 in DNA: TGTGCCAGCAGCTTAGGGGGCAGCACCGGGGAGCTGTTTTTT. This sequence encodes CASSLGGSTGELFF.